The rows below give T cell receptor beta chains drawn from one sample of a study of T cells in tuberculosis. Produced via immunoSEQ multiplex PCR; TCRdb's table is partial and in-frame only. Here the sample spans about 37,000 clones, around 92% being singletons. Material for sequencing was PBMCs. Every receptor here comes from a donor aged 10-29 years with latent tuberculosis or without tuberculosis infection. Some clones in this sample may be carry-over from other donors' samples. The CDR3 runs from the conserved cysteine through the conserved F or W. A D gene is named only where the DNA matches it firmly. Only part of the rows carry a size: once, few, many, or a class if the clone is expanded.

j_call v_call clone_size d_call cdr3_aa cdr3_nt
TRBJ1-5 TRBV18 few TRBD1 CASSPSGQGNQPQHF TGTGCCAGCTCACCCTCTGGACAGGGCAATCAGCCCCAGCATTTT
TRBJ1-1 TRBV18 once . CASSNAGNTEAFF TGTGCCAGCTCAAATGCGGGGAATACTGAAGCTTTCTTT
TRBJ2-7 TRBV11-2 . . CASSFTGAGPSFVF TGTGCCAGCAGCTTCACCGGGGCGGGACCGTCCTTCGTCTTC
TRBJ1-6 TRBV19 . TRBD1 CASRPDRVNSPLHF TGTGCCAGTAGACCCGACAGGGTAAATTCACCCCTCCACTTT
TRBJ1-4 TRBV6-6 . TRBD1 CASSYPGTANEKLFF TGTGCCAGCAGTTATCCCGGGACAGCTAATGAAAAACTGTTTTTT
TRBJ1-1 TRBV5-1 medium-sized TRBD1 CASSSDRSRGNTEAFF TGCGCCAGCAGCTCGGACAGGTCACGGGGGAACACTGAAGCTTTCTTT
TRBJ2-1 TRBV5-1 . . CASSLLESSYNEQFF TGCGCCAGCAGCTTGCTGGAGAGCTCCTACAATGAGCAGTTCTTC
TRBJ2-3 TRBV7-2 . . CASSLVGGFTDTQYF TGTGCCAGCAGCTTAGTAGGCGGATTCACAGATACGCAGTATTTT
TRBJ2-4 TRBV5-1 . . CASSLARAGSNIQYF TGCGCCAGCAGCTTGGCCCGTGCAGGGTCGAACATTCAGTACTTC
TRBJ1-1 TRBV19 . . CASSIASGNSFNTEAFF TGTGCCAGTAGTATAGCCAGCGGGAACTCCTTCAACACTGAAGCTTTCTTT
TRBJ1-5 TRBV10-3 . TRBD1 CAISSTGAHQPQHF TGTGCCATCAGCTCGACAGGGGCGCATCAGCCCCAGCATTTT
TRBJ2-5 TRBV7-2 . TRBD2 CATAEGGGQETQYF TGTGCGACGGCCGAAGGCGGGGGACAAGAGACCCAGTACTTC
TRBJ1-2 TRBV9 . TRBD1 CASTLSGQGGYTF TGTGCCAGCACTTTATCGGGACAGGGGGGCTACACCTTC
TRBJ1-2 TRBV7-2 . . CASSLGGLGRGYTF TGTGCCAGCAGCTTAGGGGGTCTGGGGCGCGGCTACACCTTC
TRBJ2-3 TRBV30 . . CAWSVPGGTDTQYF TGTGCCTGGAGTGTGCCGGGGGGCACAGATACGCAGTATTTT
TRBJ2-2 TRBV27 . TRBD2 CASSLAGGTGELFF TGTGCCAGCAGTTTAGCGGGGGGGACCGGGGAGCTGTTTTTT
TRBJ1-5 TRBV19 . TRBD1 CASSTRAQGADQPQHF TGTGCCAGTAGTACGCGGGCACAGGGGGCTGATCAGCCCCAGCATTTT
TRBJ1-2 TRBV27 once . CASTSAGGHYGYTF TGTGCCAGCACCTCGGCGGGGGGGCACTATGGCTACACCTTC
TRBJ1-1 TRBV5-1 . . CASSLAPTGDTEAFF TGCGCCAGCAGCTTGGCCCCGACAGGCGACACTGAAGCTTTCTTT
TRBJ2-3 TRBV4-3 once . CASSQDSRKDTQYF TGCGCCAGCAGCCAAGATAGTAGAAAAGATACGCAGTATTTT
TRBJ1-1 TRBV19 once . CASSPRVRNTEAFF TGTGCCAGTAGTCCCCGGGTCAGGAACACTGAAGCTTTCTTT
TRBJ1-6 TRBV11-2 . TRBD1 CASRGQKSKSSYNSPLHF TGTGCCAGCAGGGGACAGAAGAGTAAGAGCTCCTATAATTCACCCCTCCACTTT
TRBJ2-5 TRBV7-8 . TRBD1 CASSLVPGGKTQYF TGTGCCAGCAGCTTAGTGCCAGGGGGAAAGACCCAGTACTTC
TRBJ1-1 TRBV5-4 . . CASSLMDSSVNTEAFF TGTGCCAGCAGCTTGATGGACTCCTCGGTGAACACTGAAGCTTTCTTT
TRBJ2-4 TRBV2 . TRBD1 CASREGQGKNIQYF TGTGCCAGCAGAGAAGGACAGGGGAAGAACATTCAGTACTTC
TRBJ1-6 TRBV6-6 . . CASRRGISPLHF TGTGCCAGCCGGAGGGGAATCTCACCCCTCCACTTT
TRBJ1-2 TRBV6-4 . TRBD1 CASSFDRDSNYGYTF TGTGCCAGCAGTTTTGACAGGGACTCTAACTATGGCTACACCTTC
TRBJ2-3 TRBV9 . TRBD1 CASSVGTVIGDTQYF TGTGCCAGCAGCGTGGGGACAGTTATTGGAGATACGCAGTATTTT
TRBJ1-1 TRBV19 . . CASSIDLGSHTGTTEAFF TGTGCCAGTAGTATAGATCTTGGTTCACACACAGGGACCACTGAAGCTTTCTTT
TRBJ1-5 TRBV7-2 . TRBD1 CASSLTGDSNQPQHF TGTGCCAGCAGCTTGACAGGGGATAGCAATCAGCCCCAGCATTTT
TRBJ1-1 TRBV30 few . CARTQGMKMNTEAFF TGTGCCCGGACACAGGGAATGAAAATGAACACTGAAGCTTTCTTT
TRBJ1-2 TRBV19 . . CASSSSQGSGYTF TGTGCCAGTAGTTCCTCACAGGGATCTGGCTACACCTTC
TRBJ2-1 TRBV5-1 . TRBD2 CASLASGGSVSSYNEQFF TGCGCCAGCTTAGCTAGCGGGGGGTCTGTTAGCTCCTACAATGAGCAGTTCTTC
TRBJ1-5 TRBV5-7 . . CASSHLMQPQHF TGTGCCAGCAGCCACTTAATGCAGCCCCAGCATTTT
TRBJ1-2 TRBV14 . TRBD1 CASSPIRQGPGYTF TGTGCCAGCAGCCCCATTCGACAGGGACCGGGCTACACCTTC
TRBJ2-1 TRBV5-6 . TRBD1 CASSPQGDNEQFF TGTGCCAGCAGCCCACAGGGGGACAATGAGCAGTTCTTC
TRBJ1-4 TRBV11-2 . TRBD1 CASSPQGTGLEKLFF TGTGCCAGCAGCCCCCAGGGGACAGGTTTAGAAAAACTGTTTTTT
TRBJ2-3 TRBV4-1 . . CASSQQGLFSSTTDTQYF TGCGCCAGCAGCCAGCAGGGGTTATTCTCGTCTACCACAGATACGCAGTATTTT
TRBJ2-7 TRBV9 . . CASSAGNLAYEQYF TGTGCCAGCAGCGCCGGAAACCTAGCCTACGAGCAGTACTTC
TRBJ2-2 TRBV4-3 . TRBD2 CASSPGGLALRELFF TGCGCCAGCAGCCCGGGGGGACTAGCGCTCCGGGAGCTGTTTTTT
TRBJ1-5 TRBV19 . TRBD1 CASKLDWGQGNHQPQHF TGTGCCAGTAAGTTGGACTGGGGACAGGGTAACCATCAGCCCCAGCATTTT
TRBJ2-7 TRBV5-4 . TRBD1 CASSLPGQGRNEQYF TGTGCCAGCAGCTTACCGGGACAGGGAAGAAACGAGCAGTACTTC
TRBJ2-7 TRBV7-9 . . CASSRAWRGRYEQYF TGTGCCAGCAGCCGGGCTTGGCGGGGGCGCTACGAGCAGTACTTC
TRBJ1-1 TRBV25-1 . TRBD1 CASSESPGGHTEAFF TGTGCCAGCAGTGAAAGCCCAGGGGGCCACACTGAAGCTTTCTTT
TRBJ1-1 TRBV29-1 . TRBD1 CSVQIGQGRTEAFF TGCAGCGTCCAAATAGGACAGGGCCGTACGGAAGCTTTCTTT